This record concerns one T cell receptor beta chain sequence. Which antigen it targets is not known. Base qualities are not provided; no much larger clone lies one nucleotide away. The data derive from a study of siplizumab effects on memory and regulatory T cells (dated 2019 in TCRdb). At the level of the whole study: The effect of the anti-CD2 antibody siplizumab on alloreactive T-cell subsets was examined in allogeneic mixed lymphocyte reactions constructed from human PBMCs.

Reading from cysteine to phenylalanine, the CDR3 counts 16 amino acids. The retained sequence is limited to the CDR3, 48 bases, with the frame set at the first base. Per the germline V gene (reference sequence), SEHNR is the CDR1 and FQNEAQ is the CDR2. Trimming accounts for 4 bases at V and 7 bases at J, while the number of junction bases matched to no gene is 11. What the research found in general, with its limitations: The suppressive function of proliferating Tregs from siplizumab cultures was not functionally confirmed. Siplizumab significantly reduced the cumulative frequency of alloreactive sequences traceable to unstimulated CD4+ memory T cells. Of the alloreactive CD4+ clones that could be mapped, the Treg-derived share averaged around 70% with siplizumab compared with 25% to 30% in control reactions. Roughly 75-95% of proliferating CD4+ or CD8+ clones could not be assigned a naive or memory phenotype. Greater diversity appeared to be present in unstimulated naive T cells than in memory T cells, and a substantial contribution to the alloresponse seemed to be made by naive cells. Because sequences at frequencies below about 10^-5 were poorly captured, only a minor fraction of alloreactive clones could be mapped back to unstimulated subsets.

In addition, sequencing in three donor pairs included unstimulated CD8+ effector memory subsets alongside CD4+ naive, CD8+ naive, CD8+ TEMRA and CD4+ memory subsets. Sorted unstimulated T cells and proliferating T cells recovered from mixed lymphocyte reactions underwent TCRbeta CDR3 sequencing. Fresh whole blood from approximately ten HLA-typed healthy donors was used to isolate PBMCs. Preparation of the library involved the immunoSEQ multiplex PCR assay. Roughly 100,000 TCR templates per sample were assayed on the deep sequencing platform. Genomic DNA extracted from sorted T cells was the material used for TCRbeta CDR3 sequencing. The study's processing was this. The R programming language was used for the clonal analysis of the TCRbeta CDR3 data. Unstimulated samples were compared with post-reaction CFSE-low samples to define alloreactive CD4+ and CD8+ clones. Regulatory or non-regulatory origin was assigned to alloreactive CD4+ clones by matching of sequences to sorted unstimulated Treg and non-Treg repertoires. TCRdb stores this immuneACCESS table with in-frame sequences only. Part of the clones is absent; in the studies checked, under half of the shortfall reflects unresolved V genes, and no reason is known for the rest. V and J calls and clone size are as listed in that table; D and trimming were resolved from the DNA. The sample has about 50,000 clones on record, more than 85% of them singletons. Around 0.3% of the sample belongs to the ten largest clones.

The receptor was isolated from a human donor in good health. Specimen: naive CD8+ T cells sorted from blood. The cell subset or site label, read with the paper, signifies: unstimulated naive T cells. The V and J segments used are TRBV7-9 and TRBJ2-1; 9 bases in the middle match TRBD2. At the DNA level, the sequence is TGTGCCAGCAGCTCCATTAGCGGGGGCCTTGGAAATGAGCAGTTCTTC. Its protein product is CASSSISGGLGNEQFF.